This T cell receptor (beta chain) was documented in a study of neurological immune-mediated disorders. This CDR3 is built from 15 residues. Germline assignment: CDR1 LGHDT and CDR2 YNNKEL (reference sequence). V was pared by 7 bases and J by 6 bases, with 20 bases between. The time point was: longitudinal time-point 3. Each CDR3 protein is one row after TCRdb ran MiXCR on the 5' RACE reads. The table shows under 100,000 distinct CDR3 sequences, with about 4.5% occurring only once. Many counts were recorded for this clonotype. The sample was PBMCs. This TCR was recovered from an older woman with multiple sclerosis. The chain recombines TRBV3-1 with TRBJ2-3; tentatively, D is TRBD1 or TRBD2 (5 bases each). As DNA, the CDR3 is TGTGCCAGCACTCCACGAGGGGCCGGGTCGGATACGCAGTATTTT. Amino acid sequence: CASTPRGAGSDTQYF.